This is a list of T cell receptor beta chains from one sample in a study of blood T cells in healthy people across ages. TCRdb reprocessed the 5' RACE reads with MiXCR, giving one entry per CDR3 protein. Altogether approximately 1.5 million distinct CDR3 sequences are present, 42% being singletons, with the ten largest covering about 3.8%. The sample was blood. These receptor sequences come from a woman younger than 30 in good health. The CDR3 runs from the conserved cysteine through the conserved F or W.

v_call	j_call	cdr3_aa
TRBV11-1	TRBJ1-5	CASSLESRQGSNQPQHF
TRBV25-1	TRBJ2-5	CASSEAQPQETQYF
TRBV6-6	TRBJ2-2	CASSPWAGEGPGELFF
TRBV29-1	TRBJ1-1	CSVVRGKAEAFF
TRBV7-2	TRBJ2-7	CASSVRGPGEQYF
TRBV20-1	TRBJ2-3	CRARTGTDTQYF
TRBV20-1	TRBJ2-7	CSARNLPNYEQYF
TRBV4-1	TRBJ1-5	CASSRDPLSNQPQHF
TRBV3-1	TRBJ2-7	CASSQVRLFYEQYF
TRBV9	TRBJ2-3	CASSVADLGTQYF
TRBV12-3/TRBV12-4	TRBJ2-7	CASSRERGATYEQYF
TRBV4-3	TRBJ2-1	CASSQDSSSSYNEQFF
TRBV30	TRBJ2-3	CAWMVWGVSTDTQYF
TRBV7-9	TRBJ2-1	CASSLASLAGALLRYNEQFF
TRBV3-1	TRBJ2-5	CASRRSSFGLETQYF
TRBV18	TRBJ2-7	CASSPQKADEQYF
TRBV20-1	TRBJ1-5	CSARDGQTILSNQPQHF
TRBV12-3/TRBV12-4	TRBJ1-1	CASRTGTDNTEAFF
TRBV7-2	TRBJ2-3	CASSDSGRLDTQYF
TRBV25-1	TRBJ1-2	CASSDGTGVYGYTF
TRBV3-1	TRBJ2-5	CASSHSGGETQYF
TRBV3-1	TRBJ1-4	CASSQGDSPTNEKLFF
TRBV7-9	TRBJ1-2	CASSLARQRYGYTF
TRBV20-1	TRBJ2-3	CSASKGGSTDTQYF
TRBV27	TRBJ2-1	CASSLTLYTYNEQFF
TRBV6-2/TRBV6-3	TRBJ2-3	CASSHPAPDTQYF
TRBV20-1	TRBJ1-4	CGATPHFNEKLFF
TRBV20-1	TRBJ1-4	CSAGVSEKLFF
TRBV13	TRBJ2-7	CASRKQGRTYEQYF
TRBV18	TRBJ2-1	CASSPETSRSGNEQFF
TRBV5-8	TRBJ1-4	CASSPNRGVPNEKLFF
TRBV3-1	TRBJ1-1	CASSQGGGRNTEAFF
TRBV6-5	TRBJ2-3	CASSPKVPDTQYF
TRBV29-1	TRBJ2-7	CSVDGLAGTSYEQYF
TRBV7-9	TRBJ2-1	CASNSDLSWGEQFF
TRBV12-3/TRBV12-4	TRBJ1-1	CASRGRYTEAFF
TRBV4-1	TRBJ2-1	CASSLTGTRLYNEQFF
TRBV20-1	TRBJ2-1	CSARGSGWRLEQFF
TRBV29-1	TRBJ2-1	CSVEDSGWTGYNEQFF
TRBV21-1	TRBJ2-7	CASSLELGTSGGHYEQYF
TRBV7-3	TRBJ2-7	CASSQRTFSYEQYF
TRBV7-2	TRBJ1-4	CASSFQGRATNEKLFF
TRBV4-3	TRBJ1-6	CASSQPGQGTPLHF
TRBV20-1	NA	CSAGGLAGDNEQYF
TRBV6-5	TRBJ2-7	CASSYTTGADEQYF
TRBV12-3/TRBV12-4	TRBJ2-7	CASSFVPGQFQVLYNEQYF
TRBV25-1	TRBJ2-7	CASSETTGTEQYF
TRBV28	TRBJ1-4	CASRGHSVTEKLFF
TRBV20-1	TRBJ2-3	CSAATSGNTDTQYF
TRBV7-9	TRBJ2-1	CASRLPGQGDVNEQFF